The 16 T cell receptor beta chains presented below share a single source sample, sequenced in a study of blood T cell repertoires in COVID-19. Repertoires were generated with immunoSEQ multiplex PCR, while TCRdb's copy carries only in-frame clones and drops some. Altogether roughly 250,000 clones are present, just under 85% being singletons, with the ten largest covering roughly 4%. The sequenced sample consisted of peripheral blood. These receptors were collected from a man between 45 and 60 years old with acute or convalescent COVID-19.

The chain carries TRBV2 and TRBJ2-7; 8 bases agree with TRBD1. This CDR3 spans 17 amino acids. Unmatched junction bases numbered 13, after V lost 4 bases and J lost 2 bases. Germline CDR1 SNHLY, CDR2 FYNNEI. CDR3 amino acids: CASSGKYRDRSAYEQYF. The CDR3 DNA follows: TGTGCCAGCAGTGGGAAGTACCGGGACAGGTCAGCCTACGAGCAGTACTTC.

The chain employs TRBV11-1 and TRBJ2-5; possible D gene TRBD1, 6 bases. The CDR3 consists of 13 residues. Trimming removed 7 bases from V and 4 bases from J, with 13 bases in between. Per germline, CDR1 SGHAT and CDR2 FQDESV (reference sequence). The chain's CDR3 is CASNGGRAETQYF. Written as DNA, the CDR3 is TGTGCCAGCAATGGGGGCAGGGCAGAGACCCAGTACTTC.

The chain carries TRBV6-5 and TRBJ2-5; D is unresolved. This CDR3 has 13 residues. Germline CDR1 is MNHEY and CDR2 is SVGAGI. Deletions cut 2 bases from V and 1 base from J, with 5 bases between. This chain's CDR3 is CASSYGSQETQYF. DNA of the CDR3: TGTGCCAGCAGTTACGGCTCCCAAGAGACCCAGTACTTC.

The rearrangement links TRBV30 to TRBJ2-3, with D uncertain. The germline V gene has CDR1 GTSNPN and CDR2 SVGIG (reference sequence). V lost 5 bases to trimming and J lost 1 base, with 10 bases between them. There are 13 residues in the CDR3. CDR3 sequence (DNA): TGTGCCTGGGTTAATCGGGGCACAGATACGCAGTATTTT. Residues: CAWVNRGTDTQYF.

The chain combines TRBV19 with TRBJ2-3; 10 nucleotides line up with TRBD1. The germline V gene encodes CDR1 LNHDA and CDR2 SQIVND (reference sequence). This CDR3 is 14 amino acids long. V trimming: 10 bases; J trimming: 4 bases; junction bases outside the gene matches: 8. CDR3 sequence: CAIGRGQGPDTQYF. The CDR3 region has the DNA TGTGCCATTGGTAGGGGACAGGGGCCAGATACGCAGTATTTT.

The gene calls are TRBV27 and TRBJ2-7; D might be TRBD2 (6 bases). V lost 3 bases, J lost 3 bases, and 12 bases lay in between. Germline-derived CDR1 and CDR2 are MNHEY and SMNVEV (reference sequence). This CDR3 has 14 amino acids. CDR3 in amino acids: CASSLSGLVYEQYF. Written as DNA, the CDR3 is TGTGCCAGCAGTTTGTCGGGACTTGTCTACGAGCAGTACTTC.

J is TRBJ2-7 and V is TRBV5-5, with 10 bases aligning to TRBD2. J lost 2 bases, V lost 6 bases, and 17 bases had no gene match. Looked up from germline, CDR1 is SGHKS and CDR2 is YYEKEE (reference sequence). This CDR3 comprises 18 residues. In nucleotides, the CDR3 is TGTGCCAGCAAGATGTGGGCTAGCGGGAGTCGTCTCCCCTACGAGCAGTACTTC. As protein: CASKMWASGSRLPYEQYF.

V is TRBV15 and J is TRBJ2-7, with D perhaps matching TRBD1 (5 bases). Germline V gene data show CDR1 as LNHNV and CDR2 as YYDKDF (reference sequence). The CDR3 has 13 residues. V lost 5 bases, J lost 2 bases, and 10 bases lay in between. The CDR3 spells CATSFDSAYEQYF. CDR3 bases: TGTGCCACCAGCTTTGACAGTGCCTACGAGCAGTACTTC.

This chain uses TRBV10-3 with TRBJ1-1; weak D call: TRBD1 (6 bases). The CDR3 runs 14 residues. Per germline, CDR1 ENHRY and CDR2 SYGVKD. Deletions cut 1 base from V and 1 base from J, with 7 bases between. The CDR3 loop is CAISEWGPNTEAFF. In nucleotides, the CDR3 is TGTGCCATCAGTGAGTGGGGGCCGAACACTGAAGCTTTCTTT.

The V and J genes are TRBV19 and TRBJ1-3; 8 nucleotides agree with TRBD1. J was trimmed by 5 bases and V by 5 bases; bases with no gene match: 8. This CDR3 comprises 15 residues. Germline lookup yields CDR1 LNHDA and CDR2 SQIVND (reference sequence). Written as DNA, the CDR3 is TGTGCCAGTAGTCCCGCCGGGACAGGACGAAACACCATATATTTT. This encodes CASSPAGTGRNTIYF.

The J gene is TRBJ2-3, the V gene TRBV27, with D possibly being TRBD1 (6 bases). The CDR3 loop spans 16 amino acids. V was trimmed by 3 bases and J by 2 bases, leaving 15 bases between them. Germline CDR1 and CDR2: MNHEY and SMNVEV (reference sequence). DNA for the CDR3: TGTGCCAGCAGTTTCTGGACAGCCTCTAACACAGATACGCAGTATTTT. Translation: CASSFWTASNTDTQYF.

This chain uses TRBV7-8 with TRBJ1-3; D is undetermined. The CDR3 contains 14 residues. Germline CDR1 and CDR2: SGHVS and FQNEAQ. With 5 bases removed from V and 3 bases from J, the gap between germline ends came to 11 bases. For the CDR3, the DNA is TGTGCCAGCAGCGCCGCCGGGTTTGGAAACACCATATATTTT. Residues: CASSAAGFGNTIYF.

The CDR3 nucleotides are TGTGCCAGCAGCTTCCAAAGGACTAGCGGGGACTACAATGAGCAGTTCTTC. Its protein product is CASSFQRTSGDYNEQFF. This chain connects TRBV11-2 to TRBJ2-1; 12 bases map to TRBD2. V shed 3 bases and J 3 bases; nucleotides not matched to a gene: 6. The germline V gene encodes CDR1 SGHAT and CDR2 FQNNGV. This CDR3 is 17 amino acids long.

CDR3 sequence reads: CASSLEVGVVYEQYF. CDR3 DNA: TGTGCCAGCAGCTTAGAGGTAGGAGTAGTCTACGAGCAGTACTTC. V gene TRBV11-2 combines with J gene TRBJ2-7, with D unclear. Germline CDR1 is SGHAT and CDR2 is FQNNGV. Trimming cost V 0 bases and J 3 bases, with 12 bases left between them. CDR3 length: 15 amino acids.

The chain employs TRBV7-2 and TRBJ2-7; 7 bases map to TRBD1. With 5 bases clipped from V and 4 bases from J, the junction kept 11 bases outside the gene matches. The CDR3 runs 15 residues. The germline V gene has CDR1 SGHTA and CDR2 FQGNSA. CDR3 sequence reads: CASSARRQGSYEQYF. The CDR3 nucleotides are TGTGCCAGCAGCGCCCGAAGACAGGGATCATACGAGCAGTACTTC.

V and J are TRBV19 and TRBJ1-1, with D hard to call. This CDR3 is 12 amino acids long. Trimming cost V 6 bases and J 7 bases, with 12 bases left between them. Germline V gives CDR1 LNHDA, CDR2 SQIVND (reference sequence). The chain's CDR3 is CASSNWEVEAFF. The CDR3 coding sequence is TGTGCCAGTAGCAACTGGGAGGTTGAAGCTTTCTTT.